The 8 T cell receptor beta chains below come from one sample, sequenced in a study of blood T cell repertoires in COVID-19. Profiling relied on immunoSEQ multiplex PCR, and the TCRdb table lists in-frame clones only, not all of them. Among under 500,000 clones listed, around 88% were seen once. The sequenced material came from peripheral blood. These receptors came from a woman in her twenties or thirties with acute or convalescent COVID-19.

The chain joins TRBV15 to TRBJ2-5; D is unresolved. Trimming removed 1 base at V and 0 bases at J, with 12 bases between. Per the germline V gene, CDR1 is LNHNV and CDR2 is YYDKDF (reference sequence). The CDR3 consists of 16 residues. In DNA, the CDR3 is TGTGCCACCAGCAGAGGTATGCGCAGCGACCAAGAGACCCAGTACTTC. It specifies CATSRGMRSDQETQYF.

The V gene is TRBV28, the J gene TRBJ1-3; 7 bases line up with TRBD1. The CDR3 has 14 amino acids. Unmatched junction bases numbered 6, after V lost 6 bases and J lost 4 bases. The germline V gene has CDR1 MDHEN and CDR2 SYDVKM. CDR3 amino acids: CASSTTGVGNTIYF. DNA for the CDR3: TGTGCCAGCAGCACAACAGGGGTCGGAAACACCATATATTTT.

Here the CDR3 reads CASSQTGGIYGYTF. DNA for the CDR3: TGTGCCAGCAGCCAAACAGGGGGGATCTATGGCTACACCTTC. The J gene is TRBJ1-2, the V gene TRBV7-3; 8 nucleotides align to TRBD1. The V segment lost 5 bases and the J segment 4 bases; nucleotides outside the gene matches: 6. This CDR3 region has 14 residues. Germline V gene sequence: CDR1 SGHTA, CDR2 FQGTGA.

This clone turned up a few times. V is TRBV7-8 and J is TRBJ2-1; TRBD1 agrees at 9 bases. Germline V gene data show CDR1 as SGHVS and CDR2 as FQNEAQ. The junction had 7 bases not matched to a gene; V was cut back by 3 bases and J by 7 bases. The CDR3 has 15 amino acids. The chain's CDR3 is CASSFETDRGNEQFF. DNA for the CDR3: TGTGCCAGCAGCTTTGAAACTGACAGGGGGAATGAGCAGTTCTTC.

This rearrangement joins TRBV6-5 to TRBJ2-7; D is possibly TRBD2 (5 bases). Deletions cut 5 bases from V and 7 bases from J, with 21 bases between. This CDR3 contains 15 residues. Germline CDR1 MNHEY, CDR2 SVGAGI. The CDR3 protein is CASSTPSGGPREQYF. In DNA, the CDR3 is TGTGCCAGCAGTACCCCATCCGGAGGACCGCGGGAGCAGTACTTC.

The chain uses TRBV28 and TRBJ2-3, with D uncertain. CDR3 length: 15 residues. Germline assignment: CDR1 MDHEN and CDR2 SYDVKM. The V and J ends lost 8 bases and 6 bases respectively, with 21 bases between them. CDR3 bases: TGTGCCAGCGCGAGGTCACGCCAAGACCCGGATACGCAGTATTTT. Translated, it gives CASARSRQDPDTQYF.

V usage is TRBV19 and J usage is TRBJ1-6; TRBD1 might be the D (6 bases). The germline V gene encodes CDR1 LNHDA and CDR2 SQIVND (reference sequence). This CDR3 comprises 14 residues. The V end lost 7 bases, the J end lost 3 bases, and 10 bases lay between the germline ends. The CDR3 DNA sequence: TGTGCCAGTAAAAACAGGGACTATAATTCACCCCTCCACTTT. Amino acid sequence: CASKNRDYNSPLHF.

The rearrangement joins TRBV24-1 to TRBJ1-5, with 9 bases identical to TRBD1. The length of the CDR3 is 19 residues. Per the germline V gene, CDR1 is KGHDR and CDR2 is SFDVKD. Unmatched junction bases numbered 13, after V lost 5 bases and J lost 0 bases. CDR3 DNA: TGTGCCACCAGTGCTGTGGGACAGGGAGGGATGTATAGCAATCAGCCCCAGCATTTT. Amino acid sequence: CATSAVGQGGMYSNQPQHF.